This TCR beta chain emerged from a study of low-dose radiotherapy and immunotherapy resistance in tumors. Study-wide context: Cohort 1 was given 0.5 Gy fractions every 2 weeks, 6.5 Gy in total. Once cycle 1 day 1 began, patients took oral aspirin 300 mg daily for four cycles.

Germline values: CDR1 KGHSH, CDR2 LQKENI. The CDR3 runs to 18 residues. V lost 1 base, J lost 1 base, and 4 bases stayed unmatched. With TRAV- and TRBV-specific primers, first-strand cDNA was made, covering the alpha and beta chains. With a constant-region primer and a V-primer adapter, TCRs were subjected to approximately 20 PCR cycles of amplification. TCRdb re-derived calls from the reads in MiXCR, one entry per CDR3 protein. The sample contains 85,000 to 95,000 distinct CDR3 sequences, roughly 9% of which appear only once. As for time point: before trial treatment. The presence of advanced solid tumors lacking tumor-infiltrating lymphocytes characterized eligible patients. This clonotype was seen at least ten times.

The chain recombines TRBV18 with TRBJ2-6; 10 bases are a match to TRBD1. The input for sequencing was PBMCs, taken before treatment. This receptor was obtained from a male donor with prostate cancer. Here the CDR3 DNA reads TGTGCCAGCTCACCACTGACAGGGGGCGCGTCTGGGGCCAACGTCCTGACTTTC. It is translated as CASSPLTGGASGANVLTF.